This T cell receptor beta chain was identified during a study of cytomegalovirus exposure and HLA in healthy donors listed by TCRdb under 2017. At the level of the whole study: An earlier analysis of approximately 640 of the donors reported roughly 270 Gb of sequence data and around 120 million unique TCR beta sequences from roughly 200 million T cells. The study combined high-throughput TCR immunosequencing, statistical association of individual TCRs with disease status, and machine learning to predict cytomegalovirus infection status. Typing coverage differed by locus: A, B, C, DRB1 and DQB1 were typed in about 629-630 donors, DQA1 in 500 to 550, DPA1 in 600 to 610, and DPB1 in 450 to 480. Donor age, sex, ethnicity and CMV serostatus were compiled alongside the repertoire data. A later genetic analysis took genome-wide SNP genotypes for about 55% of the roughly 700 donors and used that subset as a discovery cohort. The study aimed to test whether cataloging public T cell receptors could reveal signatures of past pathogen exposure. Across roughly 420 genotyped donors of the cohort, an average of about 250,000 unique TCR beta nucleotide sequences per donor were sequenced, and 15% to 20% of those sequences were non-productive. The study used immunosequencing to profile the T cell repertoires of 666 subjects and linked those repertoires to cytomegalovirus serostatus. The later analysis used no new phenotypic data to find candidate immune exposures, relying instead on TCR beta sequences and their occurrence across donors. A later analysis re-analyzed previously published TCR beta repertoires from hundreds of donors and added high-resolution HLA genotyping to study TCR occurrence patterns. HLA typing included class I and class II loci at four-digit resolution. Among the roughly 390 genotyped donors, under 90% belonged to the genetic ancestry cluster associated with self-reported Caucasian donors. All discovery cohort repertoires had been generated on a single sequencing platform. An early release that covered some 640 HLA-typed donors contained about 300 gigabases of sequencing data and tens of millions of unique TCR sequences. Because of strong linkage in the cohort, five DR-DQ haplotypes were treated as single units for association and clustering. Besides the first cohort of 500 to 700 subjects, a separate validation cohort made up of roughly 120 different subjects was used. In an earlier analysis of several hundred of the donors, high-throughput TCR beta sequencing was used to judge whether each TCR beta V gene segment behaved as functional or pseudogenic. General conclusions and limits of the study: About 17 rarely observed V segments, including chromosome 9 orphons, were excluded from the earlier analysis of several hundred of the donors because counts were too low. HLA typing was unavailable for some donors at each locus, so association tests used only the typed subset. The study gave a list of 150 to 200 TCR beta chains associated with cytomegalovirus. Some IMGT-functional V segments, including TRBV6-2 and TRBV6-3, could not be distinguished by the 87-base-pair reads and were therefore excluded. This cohort had only TCR beta chains sequenced, and the lack of alpha or paired-chain data limited which features could be detected. Correlated functional status among segregating V segments might be attributable to linkage disequilibrium, but an unknown experimental factor could not be ruled out. A group of highly shared sequence variants was considered likely to be a technical artifact of the sequencing pipeline. Assigning TCR associations to individual alleles was difficult when HLA alleles, especially DR and DQ, strongly co-occurred. In a later analysis, HLA-associated TCR beta chains showed more clonal expansion and lower generation probabilities than non-associated chains that were equally common. While some public TCRs were present in many individuals, most TCR sequences turned up only very rarely across donors. Specific HLA alleles were associated with 15,000 to 20,000 TCR beta sequences at a false discovery rate of 0.05 in a later analysis. Broadly in line with IMGT annotations, most TCR beta V segments showed up in productive rearrangements about 87% or about 30% of the time in an earlier analysis of 587 of the donors. A later analysis reported that several top co-occurrence clusters appeared linked to parvovirus B19, influenza, CMV and Epstein-Barr virus. A further reported finding was that TCR beta sequences accurately predicted the HLA-A and HLA-B alleles for most subjects in the first cohort. Compared with the roughly 600-donor mean, donors in an Asian-associated ancestry cluster had fewer N-insertions in productive TCRs, according to a later genetic analysis. Cytomegalovirus status was reported to be diagnosed by the classifier with high specificity and sensitivity in both the original and validation cohorts. CMV serostatus was the only immune exposure information available for the cohort. A later analysis found that TCR association rates varied across HLA loci, with DRB1 alleles showing the most associated TCRs and HLA-C alleles the fewest. According to a later analysis, most CMV-associated TCR beta chains appeared to be HLA-restricted, and the HLA associations seemed to be driven largely by CMV exposure. An association between a missense DCLRE1C variant and V-gene and J-gene trimming of TCR beta chains was found in a later genetic analysis and replicated in an independent cohort. It was suggested by the authors that the approach could potentially be generalized to other disease states and immunological phenotypes. In vitro tests confirmed that a few of the cytomegalovirus-associated TCR beta chains recognize cytomegalovirus antigens. Roughly uniform sequencing depth across donors was assumed in presence/absence analyses, although this assumption may not hold.

Library construction relied on the immunoSEQ multiplex PCR assay. The multiplex PCR relied on a mix of 60 forward primers for TCR Vbeta segments and 13 reverse primers for TCR Jbeta segments. A multiplex PCR assay on genomic DNA amplified the CDR3 region of rearranged TCR beta genes. The amplified TCR beta libraries were sequenced on the Illumina HiSeq System as 87-base-pair reads. Processing in the source paper ran as follows. Across the 500 to 850 repertoires, a later analysis counted 60 million to 90 million unique TCR beta chains, approximately 10 million of which were shared by at least two donors. Raw reads were error-corrected and collapsed into unique sequences with a nearest-neighbor algorithm that merged closely related sequences to remove PCR and sequencing errors. CDR3 sequences were aligned to IMGT reference sequences to assign V, D and J gene segments. For a sequence to be retained, a match of at least six nucleotides was required to both a V gene segment and a J gene segment. Rearrangements were called productive when the CDR3 lacked stop codons and stayed in frame with V and J; all others were non-productive. CDR3 was defined according to IMGT convention as the region running from the second conserved V-encoded cysteine to the conserved J-encoded phenylalanine. The earlier analysis of around 640 of the donors excluded sequences that lacked an unambiguous match to a single V gene segment. In an earlier analysis of several hundred of the donors, V segments were called functional above 56.7% productive rearrangements and were called segregating when the between-donor standard deviation exceeded 5%. A statistical classification framework was built for diagnosing cytomegalovirus status from the catalog of TCR beta chain sequences. A later analysis assigned V and J genes by comparing TCR nucleotide sequences with IMGT/GENE-DB human TR gene sequences. Using the TCRdist pipeline, a later analysis assigned CDR3 sequences along with most-parsimonious VDJ recombination scenarios. A later analysis defined each TCR beta chain by its CDR3 amino acid sequence plus V-gene family, and excluded reads lacking a unique V-gene family. To address suspected cross-contamination and a sequencing artifact, a later analysis removed around 590 highly shared, low-generation-probability nucleotide sequences. In a later analysis, a clonal expansion index was calculated for each public chain from normalized within-repertoire ranks of inferred template counts. In a later analysis, generation probabilities were computed using a VDJ recombination model fitted to out-of-frame rearrangements, and the results were checked against IGoR. A later analysis scored TCR-TCR, TCR-HLA and TCR-CMV co-occurrence with hypergeometric tests, applying a repertoire-size bias correction to TCR pairs. False discovery rates were estimated in a later analysis by permuting HLA or CMV assignments 20 times. A later analysis grouped co-occurring TCRs with DBSCAN, adding TCRdist sequence similarity when clustering within HLA-allele-positive subsets. Repertoires with fewer than 30,000 or more than 120,000 public chains, plus five repertoires with anomalous nucleotide sharing, were excluded from co-occurrence clustering. Entries here come from immuneACCESS through TCRdb and include only in-frame sequences with V and J called. Some clones fail to appear in such tables; in the studies checked, an unresolved V gene covers under half of the shortfall, and the cause of the remainder is unknown. The V and J calls and clone size come from that table; D and trimming were worked out from the DNA. The sample records tens of thousands of clones, under 80% of which are singletons. The ten biggest clones cover roughly 1.5% of the sample.

About this clone itself: Its target antigen remains unknown. No base-level quality is on record; no much larger clone is a single base apart.

The CDR3, from cysteine to phenylalanine, totals 15 residues. Only the CDR3 DNA is retained, 45 bases long and in frame from the first base. Based on the germline V gene, the CDR1 and CDR2 sequences are SGHRS and YFSETQ. Trimming leaves V shorter by 4 bases and J shorter by 8 bases, with the junction holding 10 bases beyond the gene matches. The cohort was made up of approximately 670 healthy bone marrow donors. At the time of sampling, every cohort member was nominally healthy, though immune exposures that went unrecorded were likely present. The donor tested CMV seronegative, placing the donor among the roughly 340 seronegative members of the cohort. Every donor gave a peripheral blood sample, and the peripheral blood mononuclear cells from that sample were used for TCR beta sequencing. Genomic DNA was extracted from the blood cell samples with the Qiagen DNeasy Blood Extraction Kit.

The specimen was PBMCs. The sequence came from a male donor in good health and CMV-seronegative. The rearrangement joined TRBV5-1 to TRBJ2-1, with 9 bases aligning to TRBD2. At the DNA level, the sequence is TGCGCCAGCAGCATTCTAGCGGGGAGGATGGATGAGCAGTTCTTC. It translates to CASSILAGRMDEQFF.